This is a list of T cell receptor beta chains from one sample in a study of blood T cell repertoires in COVID-19. The data were produced by immunoSEQ multiplex PCR, yet TCRdb's version contains in-frame clones alone and is incomplete. The data show 130,000 to 150,000 clones, roughly 82% seen once. Sequenced input: peripheral blood. The receptors here all came from a human donor with acute or convalescent COVID-19. The donor label of this sample is uncertain. Both conserved end residues are part of each CDR3. D genes are given only for firm matches. Not every row has a clone size; where given, it reads once, few, many or a size class.

j_gene: TRBJ2-3
abundance: few
v_gene: TRBV5-8
d_gene: TRBD1
CDR3aa: CASSPNRGPTDTQYF
CDR3nt: TGTGCCAGCAGCCCGAACAGGGGCCCCACAGATACGCAGTATTTT

j_gene: TRBJ1-1
abundance: .
v_gene: TRBV27
d_gene: .
CDR3aa: CASNPGPGRTKNTEAFF
CDR3nt: TGTGCCAGCAACCCAGGGCCGGGTCGGACGAAGAACACTGAAGCTTTCTTT

j_gene: TRBJ1-2
abundance: few
v_gene: TRBV5-6
d_gene: .
CDR3aa: CASSPQLSGYTF
CDR3nt: TGTGCCAGCAGCCCACAGCTCTCCGGCTACACCTTC

j_gene: TRBJ2-1
abundance: .
v_gene: TRBV4-1
d_gene: .
CDR3aa: CASSLLRRGNEQFF
CDR3nt: TGCGCCAGCAGCCTCCTAAGGAGAGGAAATGAGCAGTTCTTC

j_gene: TRBJ2-6
abundance: .
v_gene: TRBV11-2
d_gene: .
CDR3aa: CASRLFRGIGANVLTF
CDR3nt: TGTGCCAGCCGTCTGTTCCGGGGGATAGGGGCCAACGTCCTGACTTTC

j_gene: TRBJ1-1
abundance: .
v_gene: TRBV4-2
d_gene: .
CDR3aa: CASSPRQGRATEAFF
CDR3nt: TGTGCCAGCAGCCCCCGGCAGGGCCGAGCCACTGAAGCTTTCTTT

j_gene: TRBJ1-2
abundance: .
v_gene: TRBV6-5
d_gene: .
CDR3aa: CARTVYGYTF
CDR3nt: TGTGCCAGGACAGTATATGGCTACACCTTC

j_gene: TRBJ2-6
abundance: .
v_gene: TRBV29-1
d_gene: .
CDR3aa: CSVFISGANVLTF
CDR3nt: TGCAGCGTGTTTATCTCTGGGGCCAACGTCCTGACTTTC

j_gene: TRBJ1-2
abundance: .
v_gene: TRBV19
d_gene: .
CDR3aa: CASSIDSLGGYTF
CDR3nt: TGTGCCAGTAGTATAGACAGCCTCGGGGGCTACACCTTC

j_gene: TRBJ1-2
abundance: .
v_gene: TRBV5-1
d_gene: TRBD1
CDR3aa: CASSGAGGYYGYTF
CDR3nt: TGCGCCAGCAGCGGGGCAGGGGGCTACTATGGCTACACCTTC

j_gene: TRBJ1-1
abundance: .
v_gene: TRBV19
d_gene: .
CDR3aa: CASSTLLMTEAFF
CDR3nt: TGTGCCAGTAGTACACTATTGATGACTGAAGCTTTCTTT

j_gene: TRBJ2-7
abundance: .
v_gene: TRBV5-1
d_gene: .
CDR3aa: CASSLFDGGAQEQYF
CDR3nt: TGCGCCAGCAGCTTGTTTGATGGGGGGGCGCAAGAGCAGTACTTC

j_gene: TRBJ2-5
abundance: .
v_gene: TRBV20-1
d_gene: .
CDR3aa: CSASDRMGETQYF
CDR3nt: TGCAGTGCTAGTGACAGGATGGGAGAGACCCAGTACTTC

j_gene: TRBJ1-2
abundance: .
v_gene: TRBV9
d_gene: .
CDR3aa: CASSPTISLSHYGYTF
CDR3nt: TGTGCCAGCAGCCCTACGATAAGTCTTTCGCACTATGGCTACACCTTC

j_gene: TRBJ2-7
abundance: .
v_gene: TRBV3-1/TRBV3-2
d_gene: .
CDR3aa: CASSQGYAYEQYF
CDR3nt: TGTGCCAGCAGCCAAGGCTACGCCTACGAGCAGTACTTC

j_gene: TRBJ1-2
abundance: once
v_gene: TRBV19
d_gene: .
CDR3aa: CASSIVTDYGYTF
CDR3nt: TGTGCCAGTAGTATAGTGACAGACTATGGCTACACCTTC

j_gene: TRBJ2-1
abundance: .
v_gene: TRBV9
d_gene: .
CDR3aa: CASNPSIGTYNEQFF
CDR3nt: TGTGCCAGCAACCCTAGTATAGGAACTTACAATGAGCAGTTCTTC

j_gene: TRBJ1-1
abundance: .
v_gene: TRBV5-5
d_gene: TRBD1
CDR3aa: CASSTRRRTGENTEAFF
CDR3nt: TGTGCCAGCAGCACGAGGAGGCGGACAGGTGAGAACACTGAAGCTTTCTTT

j_gene: TRBJ2-5
abundance: .
v_gene: TRBV30
d_gene: .
CDR3aa: CAWSDSPLGETQYF
CDR3nt: TGTGCCTGGAGTGACTCCCCGCTAGGAGAGACCCAGTACTTC

j_gene: TRBJ2-3
abundance: .
v_gene: TRBV29-1
d_gene: .
CDR3aa: CSVWYRTDFSDTQYF
CDR3nt: TGCAGCGTTTGGTACCGGACAGACTTCTCAGATACGCAGTATTTT